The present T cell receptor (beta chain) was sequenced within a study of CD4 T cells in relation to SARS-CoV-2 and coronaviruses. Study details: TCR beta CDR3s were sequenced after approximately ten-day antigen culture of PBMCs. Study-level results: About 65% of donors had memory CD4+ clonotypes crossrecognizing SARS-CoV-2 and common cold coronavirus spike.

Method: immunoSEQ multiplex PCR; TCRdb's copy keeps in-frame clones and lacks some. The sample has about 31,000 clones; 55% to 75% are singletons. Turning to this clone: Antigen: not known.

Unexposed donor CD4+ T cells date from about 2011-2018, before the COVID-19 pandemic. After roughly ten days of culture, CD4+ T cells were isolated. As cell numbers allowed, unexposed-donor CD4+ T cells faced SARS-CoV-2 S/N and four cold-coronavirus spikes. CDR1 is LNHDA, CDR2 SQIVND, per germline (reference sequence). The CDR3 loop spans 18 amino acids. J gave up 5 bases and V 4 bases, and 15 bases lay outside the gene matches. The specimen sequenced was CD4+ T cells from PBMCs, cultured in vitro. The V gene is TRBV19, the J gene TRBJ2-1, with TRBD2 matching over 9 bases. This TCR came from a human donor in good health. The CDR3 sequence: CASSRGIGREGPNNEQFF. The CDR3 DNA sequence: TGTGCCAGTAGTAGGGGAATAGGGCGGGAGGGCCCTAACAATGAGCAGTTCTTC.